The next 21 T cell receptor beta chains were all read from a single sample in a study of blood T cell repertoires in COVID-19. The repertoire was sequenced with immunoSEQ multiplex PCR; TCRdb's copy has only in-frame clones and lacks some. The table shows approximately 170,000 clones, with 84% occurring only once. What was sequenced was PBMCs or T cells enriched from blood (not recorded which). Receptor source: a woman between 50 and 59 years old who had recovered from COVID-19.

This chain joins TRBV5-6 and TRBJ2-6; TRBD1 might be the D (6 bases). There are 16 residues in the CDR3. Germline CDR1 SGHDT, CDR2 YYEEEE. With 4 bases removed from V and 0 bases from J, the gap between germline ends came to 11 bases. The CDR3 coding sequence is TGTGCCAGCAGCCGAACAGGGTACTCTGGGGCCAACGTCCTGACTTTC. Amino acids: CASSRTGYSGANVLTF.

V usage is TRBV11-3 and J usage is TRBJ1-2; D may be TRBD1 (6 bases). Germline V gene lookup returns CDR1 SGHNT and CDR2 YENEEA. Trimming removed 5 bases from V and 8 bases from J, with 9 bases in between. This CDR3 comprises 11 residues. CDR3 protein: CASSQGTGYTF. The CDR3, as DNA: TGTGCCAGCAGCCAAGGGACAGGCTACACCTTC.

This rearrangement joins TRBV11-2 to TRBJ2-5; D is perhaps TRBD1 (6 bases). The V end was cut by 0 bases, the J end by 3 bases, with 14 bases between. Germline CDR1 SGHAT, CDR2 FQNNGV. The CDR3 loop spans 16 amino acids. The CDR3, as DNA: TGTGCCAGCAGCTTAGATTCCAGGACAGCAAAAGAGACCCAGTACTTC. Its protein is CASSLDSRTAKETQYF.

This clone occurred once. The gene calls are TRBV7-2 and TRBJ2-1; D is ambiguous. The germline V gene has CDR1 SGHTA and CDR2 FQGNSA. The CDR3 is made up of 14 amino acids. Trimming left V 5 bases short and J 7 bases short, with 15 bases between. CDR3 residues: CASSPRNDWNEQFF. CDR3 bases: TGTGCCAGCAGCCCACGAAACGACTGGAATGAGCAGTTCTTC.

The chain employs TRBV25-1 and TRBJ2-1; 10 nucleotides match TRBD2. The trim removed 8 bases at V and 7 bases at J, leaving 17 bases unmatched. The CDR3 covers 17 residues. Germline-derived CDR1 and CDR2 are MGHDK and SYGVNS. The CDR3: CASGGGGSGRAENEQFF. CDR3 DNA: TGTGCCAGCGGAGGGGGGGGCAGCGGGAGGGCGGAGAATGAGCAGTTCTTC.

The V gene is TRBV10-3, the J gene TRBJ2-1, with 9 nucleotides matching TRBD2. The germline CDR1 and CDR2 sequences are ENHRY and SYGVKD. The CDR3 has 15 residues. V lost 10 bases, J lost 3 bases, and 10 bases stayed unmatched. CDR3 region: CATATSGPNYNEQFF. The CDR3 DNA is TGTGCCACTGCGACTAGCGGCCCAAACTACAATGAGCAGTTCTTC.

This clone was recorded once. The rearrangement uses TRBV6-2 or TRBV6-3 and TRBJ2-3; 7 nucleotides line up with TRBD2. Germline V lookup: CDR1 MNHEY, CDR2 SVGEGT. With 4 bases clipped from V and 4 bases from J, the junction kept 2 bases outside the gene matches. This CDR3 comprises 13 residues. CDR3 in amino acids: CASSWGGADTQYF. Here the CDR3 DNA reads TGTGCCAGCAGTTGGGGAGGGGCAGATACGCAGTATTTT.

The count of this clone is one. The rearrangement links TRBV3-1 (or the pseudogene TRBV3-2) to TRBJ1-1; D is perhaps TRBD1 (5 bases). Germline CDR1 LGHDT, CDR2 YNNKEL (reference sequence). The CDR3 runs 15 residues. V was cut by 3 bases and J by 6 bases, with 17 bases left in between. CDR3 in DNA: TGTGCCAGCAGCCACCAGAAGGGGCGTCGAGCTGAAGCTTTCTTT. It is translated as CASSHQKGRRAEAFF.

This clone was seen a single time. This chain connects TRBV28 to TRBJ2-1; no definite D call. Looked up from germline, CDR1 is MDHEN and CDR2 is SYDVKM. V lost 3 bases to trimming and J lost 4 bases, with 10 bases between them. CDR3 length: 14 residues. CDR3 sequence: CASSFVPGYNEQFF. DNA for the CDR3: TGTGCCAGCAGTTTTGTTCCCGGGTACAATGAGCAGTTCTTC.

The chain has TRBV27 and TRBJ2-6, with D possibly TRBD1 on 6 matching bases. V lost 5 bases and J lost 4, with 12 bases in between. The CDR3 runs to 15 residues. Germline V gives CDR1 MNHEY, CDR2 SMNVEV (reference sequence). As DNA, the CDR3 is TGTGCCAGCAGTCTACAGGGTCCAGGGGCCAACGTCCTGACTTTC. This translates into CASSLQGPGANVLTF.

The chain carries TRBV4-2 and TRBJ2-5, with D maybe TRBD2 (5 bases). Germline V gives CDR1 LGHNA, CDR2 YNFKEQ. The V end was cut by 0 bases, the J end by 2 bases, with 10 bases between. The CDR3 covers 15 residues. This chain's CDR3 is CASSQDQDLQETQYF. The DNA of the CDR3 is TGTGCCAGCAGCCAAGATCAGGACTTACAAGAGACCCAGTACTTC.

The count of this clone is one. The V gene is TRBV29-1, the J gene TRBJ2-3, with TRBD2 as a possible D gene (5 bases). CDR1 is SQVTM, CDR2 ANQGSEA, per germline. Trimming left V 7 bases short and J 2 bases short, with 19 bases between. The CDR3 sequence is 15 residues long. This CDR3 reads CSGLVGRAVTDTQYF. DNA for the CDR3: TGCAGCGGGCTGGTGGGGAGAGCTGTCACAGATACGCAGTATTTT.

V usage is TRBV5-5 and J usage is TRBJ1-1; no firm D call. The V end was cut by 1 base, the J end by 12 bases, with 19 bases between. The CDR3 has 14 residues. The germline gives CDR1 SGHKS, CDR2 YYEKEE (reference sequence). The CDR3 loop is CASSLSLTITGSFF. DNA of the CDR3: TGTGCCAGCAGCTTGAGTCTTACTATAACCGGGTCTTTCTTT.

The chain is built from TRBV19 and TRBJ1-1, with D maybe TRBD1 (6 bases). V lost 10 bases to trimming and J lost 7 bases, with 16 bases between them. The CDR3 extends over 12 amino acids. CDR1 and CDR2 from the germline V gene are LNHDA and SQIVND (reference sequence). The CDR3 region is CATGQRRDEAFF. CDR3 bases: TGTGCCACTGGACAGCGCCGTGATGAAGCTTTCTTT. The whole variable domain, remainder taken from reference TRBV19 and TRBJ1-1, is DGGITQSPKYLFRKEGQNVTLSCEQNLNHDAMYWYRQDPGQGLRLIYYSQIVNDFQKGDIAEGYSVSREKKESFPLTVTSAQKNPTAFYLCATGQRRDEAFFGQGTRLTVV.

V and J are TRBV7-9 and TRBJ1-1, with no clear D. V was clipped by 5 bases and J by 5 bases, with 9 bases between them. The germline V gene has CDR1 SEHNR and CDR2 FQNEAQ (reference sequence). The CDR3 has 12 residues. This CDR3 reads CASSDMRTEAFF. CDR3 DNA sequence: TGTGCCAGCAGCGATATGCGGACTGAAGCTTTCTTT.

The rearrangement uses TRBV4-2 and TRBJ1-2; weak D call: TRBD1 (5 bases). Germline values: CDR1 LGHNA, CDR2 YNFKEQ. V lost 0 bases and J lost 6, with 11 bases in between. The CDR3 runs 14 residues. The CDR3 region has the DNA TGTGCCAGCAGCCAAGACGGGGGGTTTAATGGCTACACCTTC. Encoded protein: CASSQDGGFNGYTF.

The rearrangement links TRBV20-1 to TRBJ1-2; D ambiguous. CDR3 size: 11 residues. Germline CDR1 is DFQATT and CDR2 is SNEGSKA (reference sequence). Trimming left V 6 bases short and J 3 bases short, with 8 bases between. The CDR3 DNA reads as TGCAGTGCGCTGGAGGACTATGGCTACACCTTC. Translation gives CSALEDYGYTF.

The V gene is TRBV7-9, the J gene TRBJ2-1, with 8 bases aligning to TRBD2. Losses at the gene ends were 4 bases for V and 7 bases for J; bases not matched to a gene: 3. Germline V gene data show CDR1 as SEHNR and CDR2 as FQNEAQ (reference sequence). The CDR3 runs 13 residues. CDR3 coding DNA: TGTGCCAGCAGCTCCGGGAGGGCAAATGAGCAGTTCTTC. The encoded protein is CASSSGRANEQFF.

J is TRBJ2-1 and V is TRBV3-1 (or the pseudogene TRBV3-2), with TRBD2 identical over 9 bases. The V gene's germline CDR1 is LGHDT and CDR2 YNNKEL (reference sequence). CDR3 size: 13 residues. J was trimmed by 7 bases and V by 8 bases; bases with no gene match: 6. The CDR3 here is CASQASGKNEQFF. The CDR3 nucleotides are TGTGCCAGCCAGGCTAGCGGGAAGAATGAGCAGTTCTTC.

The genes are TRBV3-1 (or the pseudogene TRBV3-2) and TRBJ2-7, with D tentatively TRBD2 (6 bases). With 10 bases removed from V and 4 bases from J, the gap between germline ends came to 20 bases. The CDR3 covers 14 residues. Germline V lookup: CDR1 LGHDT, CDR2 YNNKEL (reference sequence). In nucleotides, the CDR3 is TGTGCCACGTCAAGGGGATATCTAGCGTACGAGCAGTACTTC. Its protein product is CATSRGYLAYEQYF.

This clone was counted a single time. The CDR3 sequence: CASSDPPGGAGTEAFF. For the CDR3, the DNA is TGTGCCAGCAGTGACCCGCCAGGGGGCGCTGGCACTGAAGCTTTCTTT. This chain joins TRBV25-1 and TRBJ1-1, with TRBD1 matching over 8 bases. The CDR3 extends over 16 amino acids. After removal of 3 bases from V and 4 bases from J, the junction contained 10 bases not matched to a gene. Germline V gives CDR1 MGHDK, CDR2 SYGVNS. The variable domain in full, with the rest retrieved from reference TRBV25-1 and TRBJ1-1, is EADIYQTPRYLVIGTGKKITLECSQTMGHDKMYWYQQDPGMELHLIHYSYGVNSTEKGDLSSESTVSRIRTEHFPLTLESARPSHTSQYLCASSDPPGGAGTEAFFGQGTRLTVV.